This TCR beta chain is from a study of T cell repertoires in cytomegalovirus infection. Study details: Evidence of both CMV infection and a matching HLA type came from public TCR beta signatures.

Trimming pared 5 bases from V and 2 bases from J, leaving 16 bases between. This CDR3 comprises 15 residues. CDR1 and CDR2 from the germline V gene are MNHNY and SVGAGI (reference sequence). TCRdb itself ran the reads through MiXCR, one entry per CDR3 protein. The sample lists some 320,000 distinct CDR3 sequences, more than 8% occurring once. The sequence was collected from a human donor in good health (CMV status not recorded). Some clones in this sample may be carry-over from other donors' samples. What was sequenced was PBMCs. V usage is TRBV6-6 and J usage is TRBJ2-7; D ambiguous. CDR3 loop: CASSPPRTETYEQYF. As DNA, the CDR3 is TGTGCCAGCAGTCCCCCGCGGACGGAAACCTACGAGCAGTACTTC.